The clone carrying this T cell receptor beta chain was detected only a few times. What it binds is not known. The source of the sample is a study of shared clonotypes between healthy human individuals. Study results and caveats: Non-shared clonotypes had lower generation probabilities than those shared by all four donors.

Sequenced by immunoSEQ multiplex PCR; TCRdb stores in-frame clones only, minus some. The sample has 950,000 to 1,300,000 clones; roughly 80% are singletons. The CDR3 has 15 amino acids. Germline loops: CDR1 MDHEN, CDR2 SYDVKM. Deletions cut 5 bases from V and 1 base from J, with 12 bases between. Sequencing was performed on memory CD4+ T cells sorted from blood. Subset here: CD45RA-negative fraction. The clonotype comes from a man between 18 and 35 years old in good health. The V call is TRBV28, the J call TRBJ1-3, with unresolved D. The CDR3 here is CASSPTPGSGNTIYF. CDR3 sequence (DNA): TGTGCCAGCAGTCCAACCCCAGGATCTGGAAACACCATATATTTT.